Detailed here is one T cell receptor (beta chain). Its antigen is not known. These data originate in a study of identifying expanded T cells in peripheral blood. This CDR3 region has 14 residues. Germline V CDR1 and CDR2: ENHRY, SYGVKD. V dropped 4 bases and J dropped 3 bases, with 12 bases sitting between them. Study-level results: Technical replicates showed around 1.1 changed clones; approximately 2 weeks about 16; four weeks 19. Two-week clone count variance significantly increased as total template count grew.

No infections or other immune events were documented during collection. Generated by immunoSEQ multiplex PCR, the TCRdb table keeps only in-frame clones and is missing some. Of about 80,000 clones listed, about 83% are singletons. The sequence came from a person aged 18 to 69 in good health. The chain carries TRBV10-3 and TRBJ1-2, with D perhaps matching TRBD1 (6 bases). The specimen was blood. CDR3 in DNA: TGTGCCATCAGTGCCTTACAGGGTGACTATGGCTACACCTTC. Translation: CAISALQGDYGYTF.